Each of the 10 T cell receptor beta chains below was sequenced from the same sample in a study. TCRdb passed the RT-PCR reads through MiXCR, listing each CDR3 protein once. The sample includes about 680,000 distinct CDR3 sequences, 12% to 15% seen only once; the top ten take 3.6%. The sample taken for sequencing was memory CD4+ T cells from blood. The source of these receptors is a female donor in good health, serving as a healthy control.

The J gene is TRBJ1-6, the V gene TRBV6-5; 7 bases align to TRBD1. In germline, CDR1 is MNHEY, CDR2 SVGAGI. CDR3 length: 19 amino acids. V dropped 0 bases and J dropped 0; count of bases not matched to a gene: 8. In nucleotides, the CDR3 is TGTGCCAGCAGTTACTCGAATCCCAGGGGGAGCTCCTATAATTCACCCCTCCACTTT. Residues: CASSYSNPRGSSYNSPLHF.

There are a few counts of this clonotype. V usage is TRBV7-2 and J usage is TRBJ2-7; D is possibly TRBD1 (7 bases). This CDR3 comprises 14 residues. V was trimmed by 3 bases and J by 3 bases, leaving 12 bases between them. Germline values: CDR1 SGHTA, CDR2 FQGNSA. The CDR3 is CASSFGGQNYEQYF. CDR3 in DNA: TGTGCCAGCAGCTTCGGGGGACAGAACTACGAGCAGTACTTC.

This clonotype was recorded a few times. The chain links TRBV12-3 or TRBV12-4 to TRBJ2-7; 7 bases match TRBD1. V shed 5 bases, J shed 6 bases, and the junction held 7 bases outside the gene matches. This CDR3 is 13 amino acids long. The CDR3 is CASSARQGSEQYF. Here the CDR3 DNA reads TGTGCCAGCAGTGCACGACAGGGAAGCGAGCAGTACTTC.

This clonotype was counted between two and nine times. The chain couples TRBV4-1 to TRBJ1-2; unclear D gene. The V end was cut by 0 bases, the J end by 1 base, with 6 bases between. CDR1 and CDR2 (germline): MGHRA, YSYEKL. CDR3 length: 14 residues. CDR3: CASSQEFRNYGYTF. CDR3 bases: TGCGCCAGCAGCCAAGAATTCCGTAACTATGGCTACACCTTC.

V and J are TRBV2 and TRBJ2-3; 8 nucleotides agree with TRBD2. The germline CDR1 and CDR2 sequences are SNHLY and FYNNEI. Trimming took 7 bases from V and 2 from J; bases not matched to a gene: 5. The CDR3 has 14 residues. This CDR3 reads CASILAGNTDTQYF. The CDR3 nucleotides read TGTGCCAGCATCCTAGCGGGTAACACAGATACGCAGTATTTT.

This chain joins TRBV7-2 and TRBJ2-7; TRBD2 matches 9 bases. Germline CDR1 reads SGHTA; CDR2 reads FQGNSA. Unmatched junction bases numbered 16, after V lost 3 bases and J lost 7 bases. This CDR3 contains 17 residues. Here the CDR3 DNA reads TGTGCCAGCAGCTTGGCCATTTTAGCGGGAGCCCCGGGAGAGCAGTACTTC. Its protein product is CASSLAILAGAPGEQYF.

This clonotype came up many times. The genes are TRBV20-1 and TRBJ2-3, with 12 bases aligning to TRBD2. Germline lookup yields CDR1 DFQATT and CDR2 SNEGSKA (reference sequence). CDR3 length: 18 amino acids. The J segment lost 2 bases and the V segment lost 0 bases, leaving 9 bases of the junction unmatched. CDR3 amino acids: CSARDEGGLAGHTDTQYF. The CDR3, as DNA: TGCAGTGCTAGAGACGAGGGGGGACTAGCGGGTCACACAGATACGCAGTATTTT.

This clonotype was observed at least ten times. The rearrangement uses TRBV10-3 and TRBJ1-5; 9 bases agree with TRBD1. This CDR3 has 17 amino acids. The V gene end was trimmed by 2 bases and the J gene end by 4 bases; junction bases not matched to a gene: 9. Germline V lookup: CDR1 ENHRY, CDR2 SYGVKD. This CDR3 reads CAISETDRGSTNQPQHF. For the CDR3, the DNA is TGTGCCATCAGTGAGACAGACAGGGGGTCTACGAATCAGCCCCAGCATTTT.

This clonotype was seen repeatedly, ten times or more. The gene calls are TRBV27 and TRBJ2-7; 7 nucleotides line up with TRBD1. CDR1 is MNHEY, CDR2 SMNVEV, per germline (reference sequence). The ends lost 5 bases at V and 2 bases at J; junction bases unmatched: 9. CDR3 length: 15 residues. This chain's CDR3 is CASSPSGTAAYEQYF. Written as DNA, the CDR3 is TGTGCCAGCAGTCCCTCCGGGACAGCGGCCTACGAGCAGTACTTC.

The chain couples TRBV7-7 to TRBJ1-4; TRBD1 matches at 8 bases. Germline V gene lookup returns CDR1 SSHAT and CDR2 FNYEAQ (reference sequence). The CDR3 totals 17 residues. J lost 4 bases, V lost 3 bases, and 10 bases had no gene match. CDR3 DNA: TGTGCCAGCAGCTTTTCCCCCAGGGGGCCAAATAATGAAAAACTGTTTTTT. Protein product: CASSFSPRGPNNEKLFF.